This TCR beta chain was documented in a study of OX40 agonist ivuxolimab in advanced cancers. Study-level information: With ivuxolimab, an agonistic anti-OX40 (CD134) antibody, patients were treated. Patients achieving partial responses numbered three: one hepatocellular carcinoma case and two cutaneous melanoma cases. Study-level points and caveats: Relatively little clonal expansion, among the lowest observed, appeared in partial responders at 0.1-3.0 mg/kg. Some patients who did not respond also had low normalized T-cell clonal expansion.

CDR3 length: 16 amino acids. Germline lookup yields CDR1 SSHAT and CDR2 FNYEAQ (reference sequence). In the case of this clone: Its antigen remains unknown. Mismatch with germline at one junction end may stem from a read error.

The data were produced by immunoSEQ multiplex PCR, yet TCRdb's version contains in-frame clones alone and is incomplete. The table lists 50,000 to 75,000 clones, more than 80% of them singletons, with more than 0.9% in the top ten. The chain couples TRBV7-7 to TRBJ2-3; 14 bases map to TRBD2. This sequence originates from an adult with an advanced solid tumor such as melanoma, head and neck, liver or kidney cancer. Sample: CD4+ or CD8+ T cells sorted from blood, taken in a trial of the OX40 agonist ivuxolimab. CDR3 coding DNA: TGTGCTAGCAGCCAGGGACTAGCGGGAGTTCCAGATACGCAGTATTTT. It codes for CASSQGLAGVPDTQYF.